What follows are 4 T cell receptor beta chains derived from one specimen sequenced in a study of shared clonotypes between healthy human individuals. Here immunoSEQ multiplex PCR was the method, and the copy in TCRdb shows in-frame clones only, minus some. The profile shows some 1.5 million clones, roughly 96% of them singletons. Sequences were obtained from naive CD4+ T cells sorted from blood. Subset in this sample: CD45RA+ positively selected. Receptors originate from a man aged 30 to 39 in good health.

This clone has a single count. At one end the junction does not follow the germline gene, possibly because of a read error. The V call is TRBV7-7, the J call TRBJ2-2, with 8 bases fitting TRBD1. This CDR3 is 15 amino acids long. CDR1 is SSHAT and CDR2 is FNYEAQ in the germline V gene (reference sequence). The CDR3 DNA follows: TGTGCTAGCAGCCTTGACAGGGGTAGGACCGGGGAGCTGTTTTTT. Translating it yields CASSLDRGRTGELFF.

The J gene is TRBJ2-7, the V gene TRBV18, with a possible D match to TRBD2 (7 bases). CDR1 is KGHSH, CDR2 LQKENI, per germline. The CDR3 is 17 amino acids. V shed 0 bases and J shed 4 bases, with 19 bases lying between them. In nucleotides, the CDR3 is TGTGCCAGCTCACCACCGTTGGGGGGGCTCCAATCTTACGAGCAGTACTTC. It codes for CASSPPLGGLQSYEQYF.

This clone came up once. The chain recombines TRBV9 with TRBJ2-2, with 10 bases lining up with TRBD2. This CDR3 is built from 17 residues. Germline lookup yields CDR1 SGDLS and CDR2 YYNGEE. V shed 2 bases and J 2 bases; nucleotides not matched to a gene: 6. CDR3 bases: TGTGCCAGCAGCGTTTCAGGACTAGCGGAAAACACCGGGGAGCTGTTTTTT. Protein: CASSVSGLAENTGELFF.

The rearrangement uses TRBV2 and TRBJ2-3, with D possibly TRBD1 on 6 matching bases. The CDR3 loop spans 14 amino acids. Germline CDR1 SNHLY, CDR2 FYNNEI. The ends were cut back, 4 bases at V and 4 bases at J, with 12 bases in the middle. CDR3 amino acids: CASSVGQLPDTQYF. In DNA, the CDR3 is TGTGCCAGCAGTGTTGGACAGTTACCAGATACGCAGTATTTT. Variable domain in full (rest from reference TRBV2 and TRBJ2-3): EPEVTQTPSHQVTQMGQEVILRCVPISNHLYFYWYRQILGQKVEFLVSFYNNEISEKSEIFDDQFSVERPDGSNFTLKIRSTKLEDSAMYFCASSVGQLPDTQYFGPGTRLTVL.